Listed below are T cell receptor beta chains from one sample, sequenced in a study of somatic mutations in cytotoxic T cells in rheumatoid arthritis. TCRdb's copy holds only in-frame clones and misses some; the assay was immunoSEQ multiplex PCR. This table has fewer than 30,000 clones, nearly 75% appearing once. Specimen: CD8+ T cells sorted from blood. Source of these receptors: a woman younger than 35 in good health. The CDR3 runs from the conserved cysteine through the conserved F or W. Fields, in order: J gene, V gene, CDR3 length, CDR3 protein.

TRBJ2-7,TRBV28,16,CASSLLLGTGSYEQYF
TRBJ2-3,TRBV6-1,14,CASTPRTGTDTQYF
TRBJ1-1,TRBV7-9,15,CASSQGSGMNTEAFF
TRBJ2-7,TRBV6-1,14,CASRPRLPTYEQYF
TRBJ1-2,TRBV28,16,CASSFYRGGTLYGYTF
TRBJ1-2,TRBV27,16,CASSSRGGAGYYGYTF
TRBJ1-5,TRBV7-9,14,CASSALGAHQPQHF
TRBJ2-7,TRBV29-1,12,CSVDNGTYEQYF
TRBJ1-2,TRBV28,15,CASSLTGISNYGYTF
TRBJ2-5,TRBV4-1,14,CASSPGASQETQYF
TRBJ2-7,TRBV2,10,CASGLYEQYF
TRBJ1-4,TRBV28,16,CASSLFIGAGNEKLFF
TRBJ1-1,TRBV27,12,CASSNPGAEAFF
TRBJ2-1,TRBV6-4,15,CASSDSAGGPNEQFF
TRBJ2-3,TRBV9,12,CASSAVEDTQYF
TRBJ2-2,TRBV27,15,CASSGTGPGTGELFF
TRBJ1-1,TRBV30,11,CAWSWYTEAFF
TRBJ2-1,TRBV27,15,CASRAGIVSYNEQFF
TRBJ2-3,TRBV29-1,11,CSVQLSAEQYF
TRBJ1-1,TRBV29-1,11,CSGQGEIEAFF
TRBJ2-3,TRBV25-1,12,CASSERVDTQYF
TRBJ2-7,TRBV2,12,CASSEALSEQYF
TRBJ2-7,TRBV6-1,13,CASSEWREYEQYF
TRBJ1-4,TRBV7-9,15,CASSAGPRQDEKLFF
TRBJ1-2,TRBV7-9,15,CASSPRTGGIYGYTF
TRBJ1-2,TRBV27,16,CASSLTPRGQADGYTF
TRBJ1-3,TRBV2,16,CASSERGDFSGNTIYF
TRBJ2-1,TRBV28,16,CASSPSSGRGNNEQFF
TRBJ2-2,TRBV9,15,CASSEGIGNTGELFF
TRBJ2-1,TRBV14,17,CASSQDYGTLSYNEQFF
TRBJ2-5,TRBV4-1,16,CASSQEPSGPQETQYF
TRBJ1-4,TRBV23-1,14,CASSAGRLYEKLFF
TRBJ1-2,TRBV19,12,CATSHPDGQGAF
TRBJ1-2,TRBV29-1,14,CSVERLQGDYGYTF
TRBJ2-7,TRBV29-1,13,CSALPRGTDEQYF
TRBJ1-4,TRBV11-2,15,CASRGMGGDNEKLFF
TRBJ2-1,TRBV27,14,CASTDLLGYNEQFF
TRBJ2-3,TRBV20-1,10,CSGQANTQYF
TRBJ2-1,TRBV27,14,CASSFTSGTNEQFF
TRBJ2-5,TRBV7-6,15,CASSSPGLADETQYF
TRBJ2-1,TRBV9,13,CASSAPTSVEQFF
TRBJ2-5,TRBV9,15,CASSPSSGATGTQYF
TRBJ1-3,TRBV27,15,CASSLSWGSGNTIYF
TRBJ2-5,TRBV27,17,CASSFSGTLEFRETQYF
TRBJ2-1,TRBV7-9,14,CASSLFLGANEQFF